The 25 T cell receptor beta chains given below trace back to one sample, sequenced in a study of blood T cell repertoires in COVID-19. Sequenced by immunoSEQ multiplex PCR; TCRdb stores in-frame clones only, minus some. The sample has tens of thousands of clones; 65% to 90% are singletons. Sequencing was performed on peripheral blood. The receptors originated from a middle-aged man with acute or convalescent COVID-19.

The J gene is TRBJ2-1, the V gene TRBV19; D remains unclear. Germline V lookup: CDR1 LNHDA, CDR2 SQIVND (reference sequence). The length of the CDR3 is 13 residues. V dropped 5 bases and J dropped 4 bases, with 9 bases sitting between them. CDR3 sequence reads: CASSVQTYNEQFF. The CDR3, as DNA: TGTGCCAGTAGTGTCCAGACATACAATGAGCAGTTCTTC. Full variable domain (outside the CDR3, taken from reference TRBV19 and TRBJ2-1): DGGITQSPKYLFRKEGQNVTLSCEQNLNHDAMYWYRQDPGQGLRLIYYSQIVNDFQKGDIAEGYSVSREKKESFPLTVTSAQKNPTAFYLCASSVQTYNEQFFGPGTRLTVL.

This chain joins TRBV14 and TRBJ2-7; the D gene is possibly TRBD2 (7 bases). This CDR3 has 16 residues. The ends were cut back, 4 bases at V and 1 base at J, with 17 bases in the middle. Germline V lookup: CDR1 SGHDN, CDR2 FVKESK. CDR3: CASSRRGGRSSYEQYF. In DNA form, the CDR3 reads TGTGCCAGCAGCCGTAGGGGGGGCCGGTCGTCCTACGAGCAGTACTTC.

This sequence joins TRBV5-6 and TRBJ1-1, with TRBD1 matching over 9 bases. The germline gives CDR1 SGHDT, CDR2 YYEEEE. V shed 3 bases and J 10 bases; nucleotides not matched to a gene: 4. The CDR3 sequence is 12 residues long. CDR3 amino acids: CASSWDRVGAFF. The CDR3 DNA is TGTGCCAGCAGCTGGGACAGGGTGGGAGCTTTCTTT.

V gene TRBV30 combines with J gene TRBJ1-4; possible D gene TRBD1, 6 bases. Germline CDR1 reads GTSNPN; CDR2 reads SVGIG (reference sequence). The length of the CDR3 is 13 residues. V lost 3 bases, J lost 2 bases, and 7 bases lay in between. DNA of the CDR3: TGTGCCTGGAGCAGGGGCACTAATGAAAAACTGTTTTTT. This encodes CAWSRGTNEKLFF.

The chain carries TRBV5-1 and TRBJ2-5; tentatively, D is TRBD2 (6 bases). CDR3 size: 16 residues. CDR1 is SGHRS and CDR2 is YFSETQ in the germline V gene. Trimming removed 2 bases from V and 5 bases from J, with 19 bases in between. The CDR3 region is CASSFGIGGSTETQYF. CDR3 bases: TGCGCCAGCAGCTTCGGGATCGGGGGTAGTACGGAGACCCAGTACTTC. Full variable domain (remainder filled in from reference TRBV5-1 and TRBJ2-5): KAGVTQTPRYLIKTRGQQVTLSCSPISGHRSVSWYQQTPGQGLQFLFEYFSETQRNKGNFPGRFSGRQFSNSRSEMNVSTLELGDSALYLCASSFGIGGSTETQYFGPGTRLLVL.

The chain uses TRBV5-1 and TRBJ1-2, with D possibly TRBD1 on 5 matching bases. V dropped 2 bases and J dropped 4 bases, with 12 bases sitting between them. Germline V gives CDR1 SGHRS, CDR2 YFSETQ. This CDR3 comprises 14 residues. The CDR3 spells CASSFRDGGYGYTF. CDR3 nucleotides: TGCGCCAGCAGCTTTCGGGACGGGGGCTATGGCTACACCTTC.

V gene TRBV12-3 or TRBV12-4 combines with J gene TRBJ1-1; TRBD1 agrees at 9 bases. After removal of 6 bases from V and 9 bases from J, the junction contained 5 bases not matched to a gene. The CDR3 contains 12 residues. The CDR3 DNA follows: TGTGCCAGCAGCCCCGGGACAGGGAAAGCTTTCTTT. Translated: CASSPGTGKAFF.

CDR3: CASNPVSNTGELFF. CDR3 DNA: TGTGCCAGTAATCCGGTCTCAAACACCGGGGAGCTGTTTTTT. V and J are TRBV19 and TRBJ2-2; D not certain. The germline V gene has CDR1 LNHDA and CDR2 SQIVND (reference sequence). With 7 bases removed from V and 2 bases from J, the gap between germline ends came to 11 bases. The CDR3 is 14 amino acids.

The chain joins TRBV18 to TRBJ1-4; D not resolved. Germline V gene lookup returns CDR1 KGHSH and CDR2 LQKENI. The V and J ends lost 6 bases and 5 bases respectively, with 10 bases between them. The CDR3 is 13 amino acids. CDR3 DNA: TGTGCCAGCTCGCCCTCGGGGAATGAAAAACTGTTTTTT. Residues: CASSPSGNEKLFF.

The chain couples TRBV10-1 to TRBJ2-1, with 16 bases matching TRBD2. The trim removed 3 bases at V and 2 bases at J, leaving 10 bases unmatched. The CDR3 totals 20 residues. Germline loops: CDR1 WNHNN, CDR2 SYGVQD (reference sequence). CDR3 sequence reads: CASSDPSGTSGGAAYNEQFF. The CDR3 coding sequence is TGCGCCAGCAGTGACCCTTCCGGGACTAGCGGGGGGGCAGCCTACAATGAGCAGTTCTTC.

This chain links TRBV5-8 with TRBJ1-2; TRBD1 might be the D (5 bases). Trimming took 9 bases from V and 5 from J, leaving 14 bases between them. The length of the CDR3 is 12 residues. From germline, CDR1 is SGHTS and CDR2 YDEGEE. CDR3 protein: CATDRTRYGYTF. CDR3 nucleotide sequence: TGTGCCACCGACAGAACCCGGTATGGCTACACCTTC.

V gene TRBV5-1 combines with J gene TRBJ1-3; tentative D call: TRBD1 (6 bases). Germline CDR1 reads SGHRS; CDR2 reads YFSETQ. This CDR3 has 14 amino acids. The V and J ends lost 3 bases and 3 bases respectively, with 10 bases between them. The CDR3 is CASSYGQLGNTIYF. The CDR3 nucleotides read TGCGCCAGCAGCTACGGACAGCTTGGAAACACCATATATTTT.

The chain carries TRBV2 and TRBJ1-4, with D unresolved. Looked up from germline, CDR1 is SNHLY and CDR2 is FYNNEI. The CDR3 is made up of 14 amino acids. The V end lost 3 bases, the J end lost 7 bases, and 12 bases lay between the germline ends. The CDR3 DNA follows: TGTGCCAGCAGTGAGGCTGGCGGAGGTGAAAAACTGTTTTTT. As protein: CASSEAGGGEKLFF.

CDR3 sequence (DNA): TGTGCCAGTAGTAGAGGGCGGGACGACGCTGAAGCTTTCTTT. It translates to CASSRGRDDAEAFF. This chain joins TRBV19 and TRBJ1-1, with a weak D call TRBD1 (5 bases). Trimming stripped 4 bases from V and 6 bases from J, with 15 bases between. The CDR3 spans 14 residues. Germline CDR1 reads LNHDA; CDR2 reads SQIVND (reference sequence).

This chain joins TRBV5-1 and TRBJ1-1, with D possibly matching TRBD1 (5 bases). The CDR3 spans 14 residues. V lost 2 bases and J 1 base, leaving 9 bases between the germline ends. In germline, CDR1 is SGHRS, CDR2 YFSETQ. Here the CDR3 DNA reads TGCGCCAGCAGCTTCCGGGGGGAGAACACTGAAGCTTTCTTT. It codes for CASSFRGENTEAFF.

The J gene is TRBJ2-5, the V gene TRBV5-1; D may be TRBD2 (5 bases). Germline V lookup: CDR1 SGHRS, CDR2 YFSETQ. The CDR3 length is 18 residues. With 4 bases removed from V and 2 bases from J, the gap between germline ends came to 24 bases. This CDR3 reads CASSLTRVGVGAQETQYF. DNA of the CDR3: TGCGCCAGCAGCCTTACGAGGGTGGGAGTCGGAGCGCAAGAGACCCAGTACTTC. Using reference TRBV5-1 and TRBJ2-5 for the parts outside the CDR3, the full variable domain is KAGVTQTPRYLIKTRGQQVTLSCSPISGHRSVSWYQQTPGQGLQFLFEYFSETQRNKGNFPGRFSGRQFSNSRSEMNVSTLELGDSALYLCASSLTRVGVGAQETQYFGPGTRLLVL.

In DNA, the CDR3 is TGTGCCAGCAGCTCAGGGGTGGGGCTGAGCTCCTACGAGCAGTACTTC. Translated, it gives CASSSGVGLSSYEQYF. The V and J genes are TRBV11-3 and TRBJ2-7; perhaps TRBD1 as D (6 bases). V was cut by 4 bases and J by 0 bases, with 16 bases left in between. Per the germline V gene, CDR1 is SGHNT and CDR2 is YENEEA. The CDR3 extends over 16 amino acids. The entire variable domain, with the rest obtained from reference TRBV11-3 and TRBJ2-7, is as follows: EAGVVQSPRYKIIEKKQPVAFWCNPISGHNTLYWYLQNLGQGPELLIRYENEEAVDDSQLPKDRFSAERLKGVDSTLKIQPAELGDSAVYLCASSSGVGLSSYEQYFGPGTRLTVT.

The chain carries TRBV28 and TRBJ1-4; maybe TRBD1 (6 bases). V dropped 4 bases and J dropped 7 bases, with 13 bases sitting between them. This CDR3 is built from 14 residues. Germline V gene lookup returns CDR1 MDHEN and CDR2 SYDVKM. Written as DNA, the CDR3 is TGTGCCAGCAGTTCAACCAGGGGAGCTGAAAAACTGTTTTTT. It is translated as CASSSTRGAEKLFF. Full variable domain (remainder filled in from reference TRBV28 and TRBJ1-4): DVKVTQSSRYLVKRTGEKVFLECVQDMDHENMFWYRQDPGLGLRLIYFSYDVKMKEKGDIPEGYSVSREKKERFSLILESASTNQTSMYLCASSSTRGAEKLFFGSGTQLSVL.

The chain uses TRBV7-8 and TRBJ2-7, with D possibly TRBD1 on 6 matching bases. Trimming took 3 bases from V and 2 from J, leaving 14 bases between them. The germline CDR1 and CDR2 sequences are SGHVS and FQNEAQ. The CDR3 totals 15 residues. CDR3 region: CASSFQGSQPYEQYF. The CDR3 DNA reads as TGTGCCAGCAGCTTTCAGGGGTCTCAACCCTACGAGCAGTACTTC.

CDR3 sequence (DNA): TGTGCCACCAGTGACATTAAGGGAGATAGCAATCAGCCCCAGCATTTT. Protein: CATSDIKGDSNQPQHF. The rearrangement uses TRBV24-1 and TRBJ1-5; unclear D gene. Trimming pared 4 bases from V and 0 bases from J, leaving 12 bases between. The CDR3 covers 16 residues. Germline V gene data show CDR1 as KGHDR and CDR2 as SFDVKD.

V and J are TRBV20-1 and TRBJ1-3; 8 nucleotides align to TRBD1. The V and J ends lost 3 bases and 2 bases, in that order; junction bases with no gene match: 3. The CDR3 contains 14 residues. From germline, CDR1 is DFQATT and CDR2 SNEGSKA (reference sequence). The DNA of the CDR3 is TGCAGTGCTAGTTACAGGGGGGCTGGAAACACCATATATTTT. It is translated as CSASYRGAGNTIYF.

This clone turned up a few times. The rearrangement uses TRBV6-5 and TRBJ1-2; TRBD1 matches 10 bases. The germline V gene has CDR1 MNHEY and CDR2 SVGAGI. CDR3 length: 14 amino acids. J gave up 7 bases and V 5 bases, and 7 bases lay outside the gene matches. The CDR3 DNA reads TGTGCCAGCAGTCGACAGGGGGCGAAGGGTGGCTACACCTTC. Its protein is CASSRQGAKGGYTF.

This clone was detected once. The chain employs TRBV2 and TRBJ1-6, with TRBD1 matching 8 bases. This CDR3 region has 15 residues. Germline V gene lookup returns CDR1 SNHLY and CDR2 FYNNEI. J was trimmed by 7 bases and V by 4 bases; bases with no gene match: 6. The CDR3 here is CASSVTGGWNSPLHF. The CDR3 DNA sequence: TGTGCCAGCAGTGTTACAGGGGGTTGGAATTCACCCCTCCACTTT.

The rearrangement links TRBV5-3 to TRBJ1-5, with a weak D call TRBD1 (5 bases). TRBV5-3 is flagged as an ORF with uncertain function. V gave up 0 bases and J gave up 1 base, with 8 bases separating them. The CDR3 totals 15 residues. For the CDR3, the DNA is TGTGCCAGAAGCTTGGTAAGGGGCAGCAATCAGCCCCAGCATTTT. Translation gives CARSLVRGSNQPQHF.

This chain uses TRBV9 with TRBJ2-3; 7 bases line up with TRBD2. The CDR3 runs 15 residues. CDR1 and CDR2 from the germline V gene are SGDLS and YYNGEE. V lost 4 bases and J lost 2; bases outside the gene matches: 7. This CDR3 is CASSLEAGPTDTQYF. CDR3 in DNA: TGTGCCAGCAGCTTAGAAGCGGGGCCCACAGATACGCAGTATTTT.